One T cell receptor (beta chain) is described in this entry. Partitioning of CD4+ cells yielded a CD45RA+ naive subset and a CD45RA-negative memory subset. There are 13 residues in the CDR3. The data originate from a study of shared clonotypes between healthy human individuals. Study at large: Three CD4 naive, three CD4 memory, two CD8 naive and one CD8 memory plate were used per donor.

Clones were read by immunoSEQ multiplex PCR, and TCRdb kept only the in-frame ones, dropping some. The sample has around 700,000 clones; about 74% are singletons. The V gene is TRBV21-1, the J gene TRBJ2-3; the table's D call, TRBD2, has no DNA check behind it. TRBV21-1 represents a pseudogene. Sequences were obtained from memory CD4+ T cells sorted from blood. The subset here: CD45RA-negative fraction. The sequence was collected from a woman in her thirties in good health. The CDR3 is CASSTLAGDTQYF. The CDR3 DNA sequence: TGTGCCAGCAGTACTCTAGCAGGTGATACGCAGTATTTT.